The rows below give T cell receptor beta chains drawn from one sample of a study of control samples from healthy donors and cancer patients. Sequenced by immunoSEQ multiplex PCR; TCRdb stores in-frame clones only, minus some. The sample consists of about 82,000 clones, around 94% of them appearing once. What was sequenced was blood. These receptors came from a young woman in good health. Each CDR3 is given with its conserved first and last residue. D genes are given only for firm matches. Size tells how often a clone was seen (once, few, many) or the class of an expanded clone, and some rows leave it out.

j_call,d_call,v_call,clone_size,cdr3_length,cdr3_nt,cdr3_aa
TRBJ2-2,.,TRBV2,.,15,TGTGCCAGCAGTGAACTAGAAACGATCCCCGGGGAGCTGTTTTTT,CASSELETIPGELFF
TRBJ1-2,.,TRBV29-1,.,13,TGCAGCGTTGTTTCCGGGACCGACTATGGCTACACCTTC,CSVVSGTDYGYTF
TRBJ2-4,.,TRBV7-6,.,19,TGTGCCAGCAGCGATAGCCCCTGGCAGCCATCGCTAGCCAAAAACATTCAGTACTTC,CASSDSPWQPSLAKNIQYF
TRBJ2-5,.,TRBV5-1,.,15,TGCGCCAGCAGCTTGCAGGGCCCGGGGCCAAAGACCCAGTACTTC,CASSLQGPGPKTQYF
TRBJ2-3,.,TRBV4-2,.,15,TGTGCCAGCAGCCTCGGCGGGACAAACACAGATACGCAGTATTTT,CASSLGGTNTDTQYF
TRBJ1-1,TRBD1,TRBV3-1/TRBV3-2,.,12,TGTGCCAGCAGCCTGACAGGGGGCGAAGCTTTCTTT,CASSLTGGEAFF
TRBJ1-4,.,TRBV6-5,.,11,TGTGCCAGCAGTCAGGGTGAAAAACTGTTTTTT,CASSQGEKLFF
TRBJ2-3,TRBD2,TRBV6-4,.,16,TGTGCCAGCAGTGCCAGAGCGGGAATGGGCACAGATACGCAGTATTTT,CASSARAGMGTDTQYF
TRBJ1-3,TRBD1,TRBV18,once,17,TGTGCCAGCTCACCCAACGGGCAGGGGGTCTCTGGAAACACCATATATTTT,CASSPNGQGVSGNTIYF
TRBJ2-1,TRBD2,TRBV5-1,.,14,TGCGCCAGCAGTGCGGGGGGTGATGGAAATGAGCAGTTCTTC,CASSAGGDGNEQFF
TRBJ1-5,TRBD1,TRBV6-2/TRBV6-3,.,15,TGTGCCAGCAGTGCACATCAGGGGGGCAATCAGCCCCAGCATTTT,CASSAHQGGNQPQHF
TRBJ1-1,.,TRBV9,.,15,TGTGCCAGCAGCGTAGGGAGGGTGATGAACACTGAAGCTTTCTTT,CASSVGRVMNTEAFF
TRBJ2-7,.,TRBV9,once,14,TGTGCCAGCAGCGTAGCAACTAGTCTTACGCAGCAGTACTTC,CASSVATSLTQQYF
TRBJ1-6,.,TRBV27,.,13,TGTGCCAGCAGTTTGTTATTGAATTCACCCCTCCACTTT,CASSLLLNSPLHF
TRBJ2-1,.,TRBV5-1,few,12,TGCGCCAGCATCGATCCATCCAATGAGCAGTTCTTC,CASIDPSNEQFF
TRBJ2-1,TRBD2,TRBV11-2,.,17,TGTGCCAGCAGCCAACGACTAGCGGGGGGGGCGGGCAATGAGCAGTTCTTC,CASSQRLAGGAGNEQFF
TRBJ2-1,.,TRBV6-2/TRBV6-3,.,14,TGTGCCAGCAGCCCACGAATAGAGTACAATGAGCAGTTCTTC,CASSPRIEYNEQFF
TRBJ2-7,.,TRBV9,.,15,TGTGCCAGCAGCGTAGGGGCAGGGGCGACCTACGAGCAGTACTTC,CASSVGAGATYEQYF
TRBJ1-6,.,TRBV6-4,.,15,TGTGCCAGCAGTCCACAGGGTGTGGGCGGTTCACCCCTCCACTTT,CASSPQGVGGSPLHF
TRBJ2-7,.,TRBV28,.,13,TGTGCCAGCAGTCTGGTCCTTTTCTACGAGCAGTACTTC,CASSLVLFYEQYF
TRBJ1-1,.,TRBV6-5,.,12,TGTGCCAGCAGCAGGGTGAACACTGAAGCTTTCTTT,CASSRVNTEAFF
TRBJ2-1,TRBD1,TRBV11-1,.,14,TGTGCCAGCAGCTACGACAGGGTTGGGAATGAGCAGTTCTTC,CASSYDRVGNEQFF
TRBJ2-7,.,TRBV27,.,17,TGTGCCAGCAGTCCTCGATCGACTAGTCCCTTAGGCTACGAGCAGTACTTC,CASSPRSTSPLGYEQYF
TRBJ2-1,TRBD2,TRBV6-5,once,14,TGTGCCAGCAGTCCTAGCGGGACCTTCAATGAGCAGTTCTTC,CASSPSGTFNEQFF
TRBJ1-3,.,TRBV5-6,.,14,TGTGCCAGCAGCTTAGGGAACTCTGGAAACACCATATATTTT,CASSLGNSGNTIYF
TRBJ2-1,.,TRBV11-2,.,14,TGTGCCAGCAGCTTAGGGAGCCCCTACAATGAGCAGTTCTTC,CASSLGSPYNEQFF
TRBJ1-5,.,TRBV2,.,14,TGTGCCAGCAGTGGAACTGGGGGTGAGCAGCCCCAGCATTTT,CASSGTGGEQPQHF
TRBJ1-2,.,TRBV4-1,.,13,TGCGCCAGCAGCCAAGGGACAGACTATGGCTACACCTTC,CASSQGTDYGYTF
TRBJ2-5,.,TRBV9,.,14,TGTGCCACCAACAGGGGGGGGAGTGAAGAGACCCAGTACTTC,CATNRGGSEETQYF
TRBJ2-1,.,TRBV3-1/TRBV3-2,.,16,TGTGCCAGCAGCCAACCCTGGGGGCAGGGATTGGATGAGCAGTTCTTC,CASSQPWGQGLDEQFF
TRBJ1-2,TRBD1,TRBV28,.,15,TGTGCCAGCAGCTCTCCCATACAGGGGCGGTCTGGCTACACCTTC,CASSSPIQGRSGYTF
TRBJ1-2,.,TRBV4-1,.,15,TGCGCCAGCAGCCAAGCCCCAGCCACTAACTATGGCTACACCTTC,CASSQAPATNYGYTF
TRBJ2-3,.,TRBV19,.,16,TGTGCCAGTAGTATATCAAGCAGATCGAGCACAGATACGCAGTATTTT,CASSISSRSSTDTQYF
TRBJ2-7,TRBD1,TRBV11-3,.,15,TGTGCCAGCAGCCACGGGACAGGGGGTTCCTACGAGCAGTACTTC,CASSHGTGGSYEQYF
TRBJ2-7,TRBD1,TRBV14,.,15,TGTGCCAGCAGCCTACCCGGGACAGGGCTATACGAGCAGTACTTC,CASSLPGTGLYEQYF
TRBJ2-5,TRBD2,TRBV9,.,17,TGTGCCAGCAGCGTGACAAGGACTAGCGGGGGTATGGAGACCCAGTACTTC,CASSVTRTSGGMETQYF
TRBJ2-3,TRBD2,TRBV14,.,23,TGTGCCAGCAGCCAAAATGGGGAGCTAGCGGGAGAATTCGGGATATCCAGCACAGATACGCAGTATTTT,CASSQNGELAGEFGISSTDTQYF
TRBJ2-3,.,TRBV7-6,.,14,TGTGCCAGCAGCGATCCCCTCAGCACAGATACGCAGTATTTT,CASSDPLSTDTQYF
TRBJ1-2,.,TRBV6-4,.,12,TGTGCCAGCAGTGACTGGGGGAGAGGCTACACCTTC,CASSDWGRGYTF
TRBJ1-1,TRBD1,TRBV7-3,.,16,TGTGCCAGCAGCCCCAGTGGTCAGGACAGGGCAAGGGGAGCTTTCTTT,CASSPSGQDRARGAFF
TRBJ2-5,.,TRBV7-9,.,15,TGTGCCAGCAGCTTAAGTCGCGTAGTGCGAGAGACCCAGTACTTC,CASSLSRVVRETQYF
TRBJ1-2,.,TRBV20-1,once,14,TGCAGTGCTAGTGACCAGGACAGAACCTATGGCTACACCTTC,CSASDQDRTYGYTF
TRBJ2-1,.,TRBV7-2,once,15,TGTGCCAGCAGCTTTTATTCTAGCGCCCGCAATGAGCAGTTCTTC,CASSFYSSARNEQFF
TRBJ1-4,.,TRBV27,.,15,TGTGCCAGCAGTTTATTCGCTGCAACTAATGAAAAACTGTTTTTT,CASSLFAATNEKLFF
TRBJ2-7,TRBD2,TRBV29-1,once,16,TGCAGCGTGTCCGGGACTAGCGGGGGGGCTACCTACGAGCAGTACTTC,CSVSGTSGGATYEQYF